This paragraph reports one T cell receptor (beta chain). This entry belongs to a study of technical replicates of blood from several donors. V lost 5 bases to trimming and J lost 7 bases, with 9 bases between them. CDR1 and CDR2 (germline): MNHEY, SVGAGI. CDR3 length: 12 amino acids. Produced via immunoSEQ multiplex PCR; TCRdb's table is partial and in-frame only. The data show 75,000 to 95,000 clones, 94% seen once. The clonotype originates from a human donor in good health. This chain uses TRBV6-5 with TRBJ2-1; D unresolved. The specimen sequenced was T cells isolated from PBMCs. The CDR3: CASSPGRNEQFF. The CDR3 coding sequence is TGTGCCAGCAGTCCCGGTCGGAATGAGCAGTTCTTC.